The 22 T cell receptor beta chains given below trace back to one sample, sequenced in a study of OX40 agonist ivuxolimab in advanced cancers. Repertoires were generated with immunoSEQ multiplex PCR, while TCRdb's copy carries only in-frame clones and drops some. This repertoire shows more than 65,000 clones, 90% found once; its top ten account for approximately 10%. The specimen was CD4+ or CD8+ T cells sorted from blood, collected in a trial of the OX40 agonist ivuxolimab. The receptors shown here come from an adult with an advanced solid tumor such as melanoma, head and neck, liver or kidney cancer.

This chain links TRBV5-1 with TRBJ2-7; D is perhaps TRBD2 (5 bases). V was shortened by 2 bases and J by 3 bases, with 6 bases between the two germline ends. In germline, CDR1 is SGHRS, CDR2 YFSETQ. The CDR3 has 12 amino acids. CDR3 residues: CASSLEGYEQYF. The CDR3 region has the DNA TGCGCCAGCAGCTTAGAGGGCTACGAGCAGTACTTC.

On this clone: Additional DNA sequences in this sample encode the identical CDR3. The chain recombines TRBV7-3 with TRBJ2-2, with TRBD2 identical over 9 bases. CDR1 and CDR2 (germline): SGHTA, FQGTGA. V shed 5 bases, J shed 5 bases, and the junction held 6 bases outside the gene matches. CDR3 length: 15 residues. Written as DNA, the CDR3 is TGTGCCAGCAGCCCGGGGCTAGCGGGAACCGGGGAGCTGTTTTTT. Protein: CASSPGLAGTGELFF.

The chain is built from TRBV6-1 and TRBJ2-7, with TRBD1 matching over 9 bases. The CDR3 is 15 amino acids. The ends lost 4 bases at V and 7 bases at J; junction bases unmatched: 11. Germline loops: CDR1 MNHNS, CDR2 SASEGT. CDR3 DNA sequence: TGTGCCAGCAGTGCAATGGGGACAGGGACAAGGGAGCAGTACTTC. Its protein is CASSAMGTGTREQYF.

The chain is built from TRBV11-3 and TRBJ2-7; D is possibly TRBD1 (6 bases). V lost 1 base and J lost 3, with 10 bases in between. The CDR3 is 14 residues long. CDR1 is SGHNT and CDR2 is YENEEA in the germline V gene. The CDR3 sequence is CASSLGDKSYEQYF. CDR3 DNA sequence: TGTGCCAGCAGCTTAGGGGACAAGAGCTACGAGCAGTACTTC.

The rearrangement links TRBV6-5 to TRBJ1-3; unclear D gene. The germline CDR1 and CDR2 sequences are MNHEY and SVGAGI. The CDR3 contains 13 residues. The V and J ends lost 8 bases and 1 base respectively, with 9 bases between them. For the CDR3, the DNA is TGTGCCAGCGCAACACCGTCTGGAAACACCATATATTTT. Its protein is CASATPSGNTIYF.

The chain couples TRBV28 to TRBJ1-3; D not certain. From germline, CDR1 is MDHEN and CDR2 SYDVKM. Trimming took 2 bases from V and 0 from J, leaving 5 bases between them. The CDR3 length is 14 residues. The CDR3 DNA follows: TGTGCCAGCAGTTTAGGGCCCTCTGGAAACACCATATATTTT. The encoded protein is CASSLGPSGNTIYF. The variable domain in full, completed from reference TRBV28 and TRBJ1-3, reads DVKVTQSSRYLVKRTGEKVFLECVQDMDHENMFWYRQDPGLGLRLIYFSYDVKMKEKGDIPEGYSVSREKKERFSLILESASTNQTSMYLCASSLGPSGNTIYFGEGSWLTVV.

This chain connects TRBV11-3 to TRBJ2-7; 13 positions agree with TRBD2. Germline V gene lookup returns CDR1 SGHNT and CDR2 YENEEA. V shed 5 bases, J shed 3 bases, and the junction held 4 bases outside the gene matches. The CDR3 is 15 residues long. CDR3: CASSRGTSGVYEQYF. The DNA for the CDR3 is TGTGCCAGCAGCCGCGGGACTAGCGGGGTCTACGAGCAGTACTTC.

The sample holds a few counts of this clone. The chain has TRBV4-1 and TRBJ2-3; D uncertain. The germline V gene encodes CDR1 MGHRA and CDR2 YSYEKL. The CDR3 consists of 15 residues. V lost 1 base and J lost 0, with 8 bases in between. CDR3 sequence reads: CASSQGIYSTDTQYF. The CDR3 region has the DNA TGCGCCAGCAGCCAAGGAATCTACAGCACAGATACGCAGTATTTT.

CDR3 in amino acids: CASSLSSPPGPQHF. For the CDR3, the DNA is TGTGCCAGCAGCTTAAGTTCGCCGCCGGGGCCCCAGCATTTT. This sequence joins TRBV7-2 and TRBJ1-5; unclear D gene. Germline loops: CDR1 SGHTA, CDR2 FQGNSA. CDR3 length: 14 amino acids. V was pared by 2 bases and J by 9 bases, with 14 bases between.

The chain has TRBV5-6 and TRBJ1-6; D ambiguous. This CDR3 has 12 residues. Germline values: CDR1 SGHDT, CDR2 YYEEEE. Trimming took 1 base from V and 10 from J, leaving 6 bases between them. The CDR3 region has the DNA TGTGCCAGCAGCTTGCTGGGGTCACCCCTCCACTTT. As protein: CASSLLGSPLHF.

As to this clone: A read error may produce the germline difference seen at one junction end. The chain carries TRBV7-7 and TRBJ2-5; weak D call: TRBD1 (6 bases). The CDR3 covers 13 residues. The germline CDR1 and CDR2 sequences are SSHAT and FNYEAQ (reference sequence). The CDR3 loop is CASSKQGQETQYF. The CDR3 nucleotides are TGTGCTAGCAGCAAACAGGGTCAAGAGACCCAGTACTTC.

This chain joins TRBV14 and TRBJ2-3; no clear D. The CDR3 spans 15 residues. V was cut by 4 bases and J by 2 bases, with 13 bases left in between. Germline CDR1 and CDR2: SGHDN and FVKESK. This chain's CDR3 is CASSLLAITTDTQYF. The CDR3 DNA sequence: TGTGCCAGCAGCCTGCTCGCAATTACCACAGATACGCAGTATTTT.

The chain recombines TRBV5-5 with TRBJ1-5; 7 bases match TRBD1. The CDR3 contains 14 residues. The V and J ends lost 1 base and 10 bases, in that order; junction bases with no gene match: 8. Germline assignment: CDR1 SGHKS and CDR2 YYEKEE (reference sequence). DNA of the CDR3: TGTGCCAGCAGCTTGAGGGTGACAGGGTTACCCCAGCATTTT. It translates to CASSLRVTGLPQHF.

The chain recombines TRBV7-3 with TRBJ2-3; 8 nucleotides match TRBD1. The V segment lost 6 bases and the J segment 6 bases; nucleotides outside the gene matches: 8. CDR1 is SGHTA, CDR2 FQGTGA, per germline. The length of the CDR3 is 14 residues. The CDR3 sequence is CASRYQGASDTQYF. DNA for the CDR3: TGTGCCAGCAGGTACCAGGGGGCGAGCGATACGCAGTATTTT.

This sequence joins TRBV2 and TRBJ1-5, with D tentatively TRBD1 (5 bases). The CDR3 length is 15 residues. Trimming removed 4 bases from V and 2 bases from J, with 12 bases in between. Germline V CDR1 and CDR2: SNHLY, FYNNEI. The CDR3 is CASSVRGAGNQPQHF. The CDR3 bases are TGTGCCAGCAGTGTAAGGGGAGCGGGCAATCAGCCCCAGCATTTT.

The V call is TRBV19, the J call TRBJ2-2; perhaps TRBD2 as D (6 bases). Germline V gives CDR1 LNHDA, CDR2 SQIVND (reference sequence). This CDR3 is built from 14 residues. Trimming cost V 6 bases and J 6 bases, with 14 bases left between them. The CDR3 DNA reads as TGTGCCAGTAGCCCGGGAGAATTCGCCGGGGAGCTGTTTTTT. It yields the protein CASSPGEFAGELFF.

The chain combines TRBV7-6 with TRBJ1-1, with 8 bases matching TRBD1. CDR3 length equals 16 residues. Germline V lookup: CDR1 SGHVS, CDR2 FNYEAQ. Unmatched junction bases numbered 12, after V lost 6 bases and J lost 3 bases. CDR3 amino acids: CASRWAGGHEDTEAFF. CDR3 DNA sequence: TGTGCCAGCAGGTGGGCAGGGGGCCATGAGGACACTGAAGCTTTCTTT.

The rearrangement joins TRBV7-2 to TRBJ1-4; 7 bases map to TRBD1. Germline V gene data show CDR1 as SGHTA and CDR2 as FQGNSA. The CDR3 spans 16 residues. The junction had 11 bases not matched to a gene; V was cut back by 2 bases and J by 8 bases. DNA for the CDR3: TGTGCCAGCAGCTTATTCGGACAGGTGGGCGGCGAAAAACTGTTTTTT. Its translation is CASSLFGQVGGEKLFF.

This sequence joins TRBV2 and TRBJ1-5, with D maybe TRBD1 (6 bases). The V and J ends lost 6 bases and 7 bases respectively, with 19 bases between them. The germline gives CDR1 SNHLY, CDR2 FYNNEI. CDR3 length equals 15 residues. In DNA form, the CDR3 reads TGTGCCAGCAGGCCGTCAGGAGACAGGAGGCAGCCCCAGCATTTT. This sequence encodes CASRPSGDRRQPQHF.

The V call is TRBV11-3, the J call TRBJ2-2; TRBD2 matches at 7 bases. This CDR3 is 13 amino acids long. The germline V gene has CDR1 SGHNT and CDR2 YENEEA. V lost 5 bases to trimming and J lost 4 bases; unmatched junction nucleotides: 1. This chain's CDR3 is CASSQRGTGELFF. CDR3 coding DNA: TGTGCCAGCAGCCAGCGGGGCACCGGGGAGCTGTTTTTT.

The chain employs TRBV15 and TRBJ1-5; tentatively, D is TRBD1 (6 bases). Germline lookup yields CDR1 LNHNV and CDR2 YYDKDF (reference sequence). The CDR3 spans 17 residues. V lost 5 bases and J 0 bases, leaving 17 bases between the germline ends. The CDR3 region is CATSPSGGGYSNQPQHF. CDR3 nucleotides: TGTGCCACCAGCCCGTCCGGGGGCGGGTATAGCAATCAGCCCCAGCATTTT.

The genes are TRBV15 and TRBJ2-3; D is unclear. This CDR3 region has 14 residues. Deletions cut 3 bases from V and 6 bases from J, with 13 bases between. Germline V lookup: CDR1 LNHNV, CDR2 YYDKDF (reference sequence). The CDR3 protein is CATSRVRRSDTQYF. In nucleotides, the CDR3 is TGTGCCACCAGCAGGGTTAGGAGATCCGATACGCAGTATTTT.